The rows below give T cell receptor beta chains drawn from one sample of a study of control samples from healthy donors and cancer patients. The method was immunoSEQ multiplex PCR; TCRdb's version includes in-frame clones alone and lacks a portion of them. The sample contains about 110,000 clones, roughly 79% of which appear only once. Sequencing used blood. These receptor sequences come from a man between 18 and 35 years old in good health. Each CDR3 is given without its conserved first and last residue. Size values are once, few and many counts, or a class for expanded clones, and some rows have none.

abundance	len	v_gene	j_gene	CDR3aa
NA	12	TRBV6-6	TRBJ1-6	ASSLDPYNSPLH
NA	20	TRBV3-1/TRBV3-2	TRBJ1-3	ASSQDLPSHRGFTSRGNTIY
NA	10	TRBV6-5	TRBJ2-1	ASSYEGGEQF
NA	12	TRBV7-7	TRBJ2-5	ASSLEGSGETQY
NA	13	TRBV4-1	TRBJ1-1	ASSFGGDGNTEAF
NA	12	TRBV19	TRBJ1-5	ASSIQTSNQPQH
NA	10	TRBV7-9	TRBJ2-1	ASSFDYNEQF
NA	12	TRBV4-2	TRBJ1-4	ASSLGQGNEKLF
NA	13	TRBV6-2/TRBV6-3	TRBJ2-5	ASSYYRVSRETQY
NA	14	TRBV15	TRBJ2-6	ATSRGSSAGANVLT
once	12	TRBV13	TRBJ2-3	ASSYSGAGDTQY
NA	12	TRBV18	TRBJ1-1	ASSPQGPNTEAF
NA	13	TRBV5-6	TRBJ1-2	ASSWPGAGHYGYT
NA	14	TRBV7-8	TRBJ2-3	ASSTPISQGTDTQY
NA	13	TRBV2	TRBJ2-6	ASSARLAGANVLT